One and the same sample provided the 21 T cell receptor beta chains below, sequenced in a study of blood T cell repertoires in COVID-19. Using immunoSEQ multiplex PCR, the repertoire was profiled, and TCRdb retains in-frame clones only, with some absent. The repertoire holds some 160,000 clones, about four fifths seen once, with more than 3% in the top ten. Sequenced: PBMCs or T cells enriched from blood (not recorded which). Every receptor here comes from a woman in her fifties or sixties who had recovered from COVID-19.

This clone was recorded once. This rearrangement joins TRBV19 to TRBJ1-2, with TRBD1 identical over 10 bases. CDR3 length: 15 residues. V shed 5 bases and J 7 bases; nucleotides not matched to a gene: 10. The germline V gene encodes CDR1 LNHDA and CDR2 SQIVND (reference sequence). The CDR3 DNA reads TGTGCCAGTAGTCTCCACGACAGGGGGCTCTCTGGCTACACCTTC. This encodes CASSLHDRGLSGYTF.

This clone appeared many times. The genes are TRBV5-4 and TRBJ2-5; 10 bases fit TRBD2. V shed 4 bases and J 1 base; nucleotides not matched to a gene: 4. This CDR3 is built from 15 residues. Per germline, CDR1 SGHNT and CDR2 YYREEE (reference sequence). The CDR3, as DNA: TGTGCCAGCAGCGGCCAGCGGGGGGGCCAAGAGACCCAGTACTTC. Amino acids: CASSGQRGGQETQYF. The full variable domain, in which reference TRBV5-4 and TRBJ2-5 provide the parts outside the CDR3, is ETGVTQSPTHLIKTRGQQVTLRCSSQSGHNTVSWYQQALGQGPQFIFQYYREEENGRGNFPPRFSGLQFPNYSSELNVNALELDDSALYLCASSGQRGGQETQYFGPGTRLLVL.

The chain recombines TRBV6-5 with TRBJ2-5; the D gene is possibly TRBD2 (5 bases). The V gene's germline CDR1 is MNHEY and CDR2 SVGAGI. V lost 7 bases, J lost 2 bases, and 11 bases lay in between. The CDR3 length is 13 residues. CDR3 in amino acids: CASKAGGQETQYF. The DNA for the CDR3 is TGTGCCAGCAAGGCGGGCGGACAAGAGACCCAGTACTTC.

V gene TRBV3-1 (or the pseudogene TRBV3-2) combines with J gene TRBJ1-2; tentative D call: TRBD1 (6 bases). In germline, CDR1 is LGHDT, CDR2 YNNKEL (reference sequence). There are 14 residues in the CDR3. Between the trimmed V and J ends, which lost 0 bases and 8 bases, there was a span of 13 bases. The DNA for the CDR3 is TGTGCCAGCAGCCAAGATACAGGGAATGGCGGCTACACCTTC. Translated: CASSQDTGNGGYTF.

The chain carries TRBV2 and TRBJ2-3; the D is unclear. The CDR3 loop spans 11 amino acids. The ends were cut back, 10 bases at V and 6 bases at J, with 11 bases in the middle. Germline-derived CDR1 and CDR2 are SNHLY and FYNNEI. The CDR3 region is CATLDADTQYF. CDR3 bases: TGTGCCACCCTAGACGCGGATACGCAGTATTTT.

The CDR3 DNA reads as TGTGCCTGCTCCGTAGGGGGCGCTTCCTACGAGCAGTACTTC. Translating it yields CACSVGGASYEQYF. The J gene is TRBJ2-7, the V gene TRBV30, with 7 bases matching TRBD1. V lost 6 bases and J lost 1; bases outside the gene matches: 9. CDR3 length: 14 amino acids. Per germline, CDR1 GTSNPN and CDR2 SVGIG (reference sequence). The full variable domain, its missing parts supplied by reference TRBV30 and TRBJ2-7, is SQTIHQWPATLVQPVGSPLSLECTVEGTSNPNLYWYRQAAGRGLQLLFYSVGIGQISSEVPQNLSASRPQDRQFILSSKKLLLSDSGFYLCACSVGGASYEQYFGPGTRLTVT.

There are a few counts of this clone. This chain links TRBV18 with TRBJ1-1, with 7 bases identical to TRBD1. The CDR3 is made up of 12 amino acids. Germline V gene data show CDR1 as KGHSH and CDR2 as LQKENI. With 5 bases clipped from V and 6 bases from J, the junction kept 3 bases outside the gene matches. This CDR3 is CASSADRAEAFF. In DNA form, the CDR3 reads TGTGCCAGCTCAGCCGACAGGGCTGAAGCTTTCTTT.

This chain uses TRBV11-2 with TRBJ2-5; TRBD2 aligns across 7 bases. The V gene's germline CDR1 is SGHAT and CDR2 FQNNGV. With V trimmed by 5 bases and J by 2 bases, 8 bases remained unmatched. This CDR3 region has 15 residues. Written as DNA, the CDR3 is TGTGCCAGCAGCCCGGTGGGGGGGGGACAAGAGACCCAGTACTTC. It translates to CASSPVGGGQETQYF. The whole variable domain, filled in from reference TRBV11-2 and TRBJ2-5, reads EAGVAQSPRYKIIEKRQSVAFWCNPISGHATLYWYQQILGQGPKLLIQFQNNGVVDDSQLPKDRFSAERLKGVDSTLKIQPAKLEDSAVYLCASSPVGGGQETQYFGPGTRLLVL.

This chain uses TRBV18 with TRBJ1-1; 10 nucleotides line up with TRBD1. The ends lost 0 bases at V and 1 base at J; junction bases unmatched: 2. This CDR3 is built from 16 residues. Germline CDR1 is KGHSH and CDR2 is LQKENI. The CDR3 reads CASSPPGQGTNTEAFF. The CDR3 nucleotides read TGTGCCAGCTCACCACCGGGACAGGGGACGAACACTGAAGCTTTCTTT.

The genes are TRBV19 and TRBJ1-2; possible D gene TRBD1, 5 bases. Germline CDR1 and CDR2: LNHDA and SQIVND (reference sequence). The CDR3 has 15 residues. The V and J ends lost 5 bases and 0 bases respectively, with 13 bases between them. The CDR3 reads CASSFAGFSNYGYTF. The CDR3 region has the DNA TGTGCCAGTAGTTTCGCAGGGTTTTCTAACTATGGCTACACCTTC.

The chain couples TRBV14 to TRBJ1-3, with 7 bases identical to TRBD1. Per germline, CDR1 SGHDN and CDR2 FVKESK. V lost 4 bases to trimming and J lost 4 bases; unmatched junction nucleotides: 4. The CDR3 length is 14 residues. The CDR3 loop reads CASSPDREGNTIYF. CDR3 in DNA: TGTGCCAGCAGCCCCGACAGGGAAGGAAACACCATATATTTT.

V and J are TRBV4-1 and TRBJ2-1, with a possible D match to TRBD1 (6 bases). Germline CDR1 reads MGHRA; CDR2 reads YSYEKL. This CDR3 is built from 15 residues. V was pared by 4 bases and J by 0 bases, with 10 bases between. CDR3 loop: CASSPTQGSYNEQFF. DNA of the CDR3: TGCGCCAGCAGCCCAACACAGGGCTCCTACAATGAGCAGTTCTTC.

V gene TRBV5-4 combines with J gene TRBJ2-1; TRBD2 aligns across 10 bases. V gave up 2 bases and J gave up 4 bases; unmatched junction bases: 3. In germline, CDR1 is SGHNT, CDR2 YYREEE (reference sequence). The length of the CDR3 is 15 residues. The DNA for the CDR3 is TGTGCCAGCAGCTTTAGCGGGGGGCAATACAATGAGCAGTTCTTC. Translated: CASSFSGGQYNEQFF.

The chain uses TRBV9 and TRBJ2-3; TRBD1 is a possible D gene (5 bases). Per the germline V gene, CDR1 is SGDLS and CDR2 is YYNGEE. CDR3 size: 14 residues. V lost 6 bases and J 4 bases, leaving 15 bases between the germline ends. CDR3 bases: TGTGCCAGCACCCTTCAGGGTTACGCAGATACGCAGTATTTT. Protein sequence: CASTLQGYADTQYF.

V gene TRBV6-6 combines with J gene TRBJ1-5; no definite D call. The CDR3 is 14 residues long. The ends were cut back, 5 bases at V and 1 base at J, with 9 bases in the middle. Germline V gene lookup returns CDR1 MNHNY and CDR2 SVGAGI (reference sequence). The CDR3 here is CASSTRESNQPQHF. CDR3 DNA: TGTGCCAGCAGTACCCGGGAGAGCAATCAGCCCCAGCATTTT.

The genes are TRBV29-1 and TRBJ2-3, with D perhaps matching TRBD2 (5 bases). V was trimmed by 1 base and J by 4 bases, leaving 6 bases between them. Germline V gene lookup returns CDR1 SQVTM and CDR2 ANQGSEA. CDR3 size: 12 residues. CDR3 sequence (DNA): TGCAGCGTTGAAGCGGGGTCAGATACGCAGTATTTT. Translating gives CSVEAGSDTQYF.

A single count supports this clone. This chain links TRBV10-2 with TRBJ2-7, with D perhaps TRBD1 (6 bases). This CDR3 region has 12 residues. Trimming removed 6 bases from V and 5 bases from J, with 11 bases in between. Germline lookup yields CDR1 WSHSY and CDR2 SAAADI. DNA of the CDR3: TGCGCCAGCAGACAGGGAAGGAACGAGCAGTACTTC. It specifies CASRQGRNEQYF.

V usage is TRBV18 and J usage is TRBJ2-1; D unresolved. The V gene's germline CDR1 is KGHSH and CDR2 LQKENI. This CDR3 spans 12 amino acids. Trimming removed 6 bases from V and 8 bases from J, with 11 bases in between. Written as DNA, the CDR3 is TGTGCCAGCTCGAGCCGATCCGATGAGCAGTTCTTC. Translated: CASSSRSDEQFF.

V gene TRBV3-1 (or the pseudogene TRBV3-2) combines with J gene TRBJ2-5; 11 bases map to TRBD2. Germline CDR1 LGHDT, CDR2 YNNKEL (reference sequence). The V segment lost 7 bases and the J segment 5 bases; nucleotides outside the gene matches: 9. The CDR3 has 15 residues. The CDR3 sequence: CASMTSGVSGETQYF. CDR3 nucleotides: TGTGCCAGCATGACTAGCGGGGTTTCCGGGGAGACCCAGTACTTC.

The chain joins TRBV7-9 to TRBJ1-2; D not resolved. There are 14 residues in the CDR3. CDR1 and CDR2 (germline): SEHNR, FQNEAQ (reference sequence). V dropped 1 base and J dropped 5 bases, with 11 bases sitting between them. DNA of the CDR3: TGTGCCAGCAGCTTAGTGTGGGTGACTTATGGCTACACCTTC. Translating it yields CASSLVWVTYGYTF.

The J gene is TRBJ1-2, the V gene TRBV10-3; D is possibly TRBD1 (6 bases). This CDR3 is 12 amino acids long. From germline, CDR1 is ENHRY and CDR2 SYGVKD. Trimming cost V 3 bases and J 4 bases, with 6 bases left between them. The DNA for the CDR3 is TGTGCCATCAGTGACAGGGGCTATGGCTACACCTTC. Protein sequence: CAISDRGYGYTF.